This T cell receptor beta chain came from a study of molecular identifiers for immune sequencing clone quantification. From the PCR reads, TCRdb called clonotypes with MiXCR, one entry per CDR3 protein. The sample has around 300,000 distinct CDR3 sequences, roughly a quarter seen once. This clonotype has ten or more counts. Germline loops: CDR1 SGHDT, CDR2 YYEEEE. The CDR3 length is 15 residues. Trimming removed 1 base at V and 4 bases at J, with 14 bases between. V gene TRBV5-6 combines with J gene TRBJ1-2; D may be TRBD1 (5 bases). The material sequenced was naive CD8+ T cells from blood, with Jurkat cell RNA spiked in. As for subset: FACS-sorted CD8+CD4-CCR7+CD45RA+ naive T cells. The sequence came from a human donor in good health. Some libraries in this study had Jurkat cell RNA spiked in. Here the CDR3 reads CASSLSSGTAYGYTF. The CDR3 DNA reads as TGTGCCAGCAGCTTGAGTTCCGGGACGGCCTATGGCTACACCTTC.